One TCR beta chain is described in this entry. By how much of the sample it makes up, this clone is medium-sized (0.01 to 0.1%). Its target antigen remains unknown. Base qualities are not at hand, and no much larger clone is one base apart. This specimen belongs to a study of metastatic and nonmetastatic thyroid tumors (dated by TCRdb to 2018 to 2020). Describing the broader study: For patients with malignant and with benign thyroid disease, the researchers compared repertoires between peripheral blood samples and tumor or nodule tissue samples.

None of the patients had been given any treatment before thyroid surgery. Using T-cell receptor beta sequencing, the researchers looked back retrospectively at clinical samples from patients, gathered between about 2012 and 2018. Libraries were prepared through PCR. Sequencer: Illumina HiSeq 4000. High-throughput sequencing was used to profile the CDR3 region of the TCR beta-chain in every patient. In the authors' own workflow: The researchers built a classifier to tell apart papillary thyroid cancer patients with distant metastasis, based on CDR3 differences among clinicopathological groups. To measure repertoire diversity the researchers used the Shannon index, while the Morisita-Horn index served to gauge how similar the tumor and blood repertoires were. Using fastp at Q25 and MiXCR, TCRdb reprocessed the public reads and kept productive beta chains. Clone size and V and J calls follow TCRdb, not the original study. The sample table contains some 22,000 clones; only one count was recorded for 10% to 11% of them. The ten largest clones add up to 25% to 35% of the sample.

The full study reports these points: In both blood and tumor samples, malignant tumors were reported to have significantly higher TCR beta diversity than benign nodules.

Ends trimmed: V by 5 bases, J by 5 bases; bases unmatched to a gene: 2. Including cysteine and phenylalanine, the CDR3 has 12 amino acids. The sequence is cut down to CDR3 DNA, 36 bases in frame from base 1. This receptor was taken from a female donor with papillary thyroid cancer or a benign thyroid nodule (not recorded which). Some clones in this sample may be carry-over from other donors' samples. Sequenced input: blood. This sequence uses TRBV12-3 or TRBV12-4 and TRBJ2-5, with 7 bases in between that match TRBD1. For the CDR3, the sequence is CASSPDRETQYF. The nucleotide sequence is TGTGCCAGCAGTCCGGACAGGGAGACCCAGTACTTC.